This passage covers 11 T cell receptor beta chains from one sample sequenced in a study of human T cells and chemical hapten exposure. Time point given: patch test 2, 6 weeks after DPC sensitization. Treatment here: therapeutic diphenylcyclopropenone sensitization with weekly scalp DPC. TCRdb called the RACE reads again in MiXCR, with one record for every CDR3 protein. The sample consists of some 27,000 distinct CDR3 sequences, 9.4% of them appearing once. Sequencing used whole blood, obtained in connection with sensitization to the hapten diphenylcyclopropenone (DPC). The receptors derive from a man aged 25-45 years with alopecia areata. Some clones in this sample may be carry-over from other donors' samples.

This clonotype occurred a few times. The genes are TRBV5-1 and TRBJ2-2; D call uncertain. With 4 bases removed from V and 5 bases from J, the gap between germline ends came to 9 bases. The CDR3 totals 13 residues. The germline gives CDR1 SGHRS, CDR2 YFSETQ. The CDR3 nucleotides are TGCGCCAGCAGCGGTGTGGGGACCGGGGAGCTGTTTTTT. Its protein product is CASSGVGTGELFF.

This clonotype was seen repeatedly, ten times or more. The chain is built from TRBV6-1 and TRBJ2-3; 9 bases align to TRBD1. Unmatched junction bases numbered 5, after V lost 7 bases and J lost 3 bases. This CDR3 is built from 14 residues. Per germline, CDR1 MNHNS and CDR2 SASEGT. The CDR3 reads CASTPGQGTDTQYF. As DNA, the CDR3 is TGTGCCAGCACCCCGGGACAGGGTACAGATACGCAGTATTTT.

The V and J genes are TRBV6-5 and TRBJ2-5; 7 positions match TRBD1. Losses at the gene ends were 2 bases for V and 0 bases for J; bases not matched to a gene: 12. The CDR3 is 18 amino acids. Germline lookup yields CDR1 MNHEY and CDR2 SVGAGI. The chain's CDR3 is CASSYLFIGTAYQETQYF. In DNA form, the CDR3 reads TGTGCCAGCAGTTACCTTTTTATCGGGACAGCGTACCAAGAGACCCAGTACTTC.

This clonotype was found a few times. The CDR3 is CSVPARAFGTEAFF. The CDR3 DNA follows: TGCAGCGTCCCGGCCAGGGCGTTTGGCACTGAAGCTTTCTTT. This rearrangement joins TRBV29-1 to TRBJ1-1; the D gene is possibly TRBD1 (5 bases). Trimming removed 6 bases from V and 4 bases from J, with 18 bases in between. This CDR3 has 14 residues. The V gene's germline CDR1 is SQVTM and CDR2 ANQGSEA. The variable domain in full, with the rest retrieved from reference TRBV29-1 and TRBJ1-1, is SAVISQKPSRDICQRGTSLTIQCQVDSQVTMMFWYRQQPGQSLTLIATANQGSEATYESGFVIDKFPISRPNLTFSTLTVSNMSPEDSSIYLCSVPARAFGTEAFFGQGTRLTVV.

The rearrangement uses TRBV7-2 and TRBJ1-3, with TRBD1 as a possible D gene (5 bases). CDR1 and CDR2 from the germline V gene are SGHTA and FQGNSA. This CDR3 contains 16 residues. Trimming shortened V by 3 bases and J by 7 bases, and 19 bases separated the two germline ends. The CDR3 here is CASSFYRDGGRNTIYF. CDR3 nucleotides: TGTGCCAGCAGCTTTTACCGGGACGGCGGGCGGAACACCATATATTTT.

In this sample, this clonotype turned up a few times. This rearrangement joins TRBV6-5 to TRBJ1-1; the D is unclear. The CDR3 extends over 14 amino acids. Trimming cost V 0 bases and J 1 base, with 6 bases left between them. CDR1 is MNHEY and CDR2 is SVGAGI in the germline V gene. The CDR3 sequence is CASSYSRQNTEAFF. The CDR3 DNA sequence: TGTGCCAGCAGTTACTCGAGACAGAACACTGAAGCTTTCTTT.

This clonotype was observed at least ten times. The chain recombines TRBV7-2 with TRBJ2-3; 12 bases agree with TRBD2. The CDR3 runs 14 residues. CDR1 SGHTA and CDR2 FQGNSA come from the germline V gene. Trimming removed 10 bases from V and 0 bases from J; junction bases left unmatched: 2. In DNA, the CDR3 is TGTGCCACTAGCGGGAGGGCTAGCACAGATACGCAGTATTTT. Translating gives CATSGRASTDTQYF.

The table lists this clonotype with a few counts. This chain's CDR3 is CASSQGGTGNTIYF. DNA for the CDR3: TGCGCCAGCAGCCAAGGCGGTACTGGAAACACCATATATTTT. V and J are TRBV4-1 and TRBJ1-3; D not certain. This CDR3 has 14 residues. Trimming cost V 1 base and J 2 bases, with 6 bases left between them. From germline, CDR1 is MGHRA and CDR2 YSYEKL.

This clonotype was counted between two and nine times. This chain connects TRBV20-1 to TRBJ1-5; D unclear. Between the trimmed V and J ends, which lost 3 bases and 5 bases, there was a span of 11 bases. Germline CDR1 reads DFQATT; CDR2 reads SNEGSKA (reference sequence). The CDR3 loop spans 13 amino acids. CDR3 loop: CSASLLPDQPQHF. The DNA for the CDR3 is TGCAGTGCTAGTTTGCTACCTGATCAGCCCCAGCATTTT.

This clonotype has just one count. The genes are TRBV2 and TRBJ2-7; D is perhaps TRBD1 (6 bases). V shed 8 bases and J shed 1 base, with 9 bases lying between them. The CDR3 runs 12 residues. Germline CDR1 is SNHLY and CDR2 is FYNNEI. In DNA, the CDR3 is TGTGCCAGCCAGGGGCATTCCTACGAGCAGTACTTC. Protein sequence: CASQGHSYEQYF.

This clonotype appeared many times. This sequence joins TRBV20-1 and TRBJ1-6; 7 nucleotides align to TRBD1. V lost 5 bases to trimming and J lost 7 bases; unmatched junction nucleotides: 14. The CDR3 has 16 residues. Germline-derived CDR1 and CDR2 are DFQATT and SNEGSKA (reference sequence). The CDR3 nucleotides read TGCAGTGCTCAGCGACAGGGCCAACTTCTCAATTCACCCCTCCACTTT. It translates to CSAQRQGQLLNSPLHF.